This is a list of T cell receptor beta chains from one sample in a study of T cells after yellow fever vaccination. From the 5' RACE reads, TCRdb called clonotypes with MiXCR, one entry per CDR3 protein. The sample holds 250,000 or so distinct CDR3 sequences, more than 3.5% seen once. Specimen: PBMCs, collected 15 days after the yellow fever booster vaccination. The origin of the receptors is a man between 18 and 35 years old who received the YFV17D yellow fever vaccine. CDR3s include the opening cysteine and the closing phenylalanine or tryptophan. D genes are given only for firm matches. Clone size is shown for a subset of rows, as once, few, many or a class of expanded clone.

j_call	clone_size	d_call	v_call	cdr3_aa	cdr3_nt
TRBJ2-3	many	-	TRBV7-9	CASSLTGYSTDTQYF	TGTGCCAGCAGCTTAACGGGGTACAGCACAGATACGCAGTATTTT
TRBJ2-7	many	-	TRBV10-3	CAISAGQGDTYEQYF	TGTGCCATCAGTGCAGGCCAGGGCGACACCTACGAGCAGTACTTC
TRBJ1-2	-	-	TRBV4-1	CDSSVGDYGYTF	TGCGACAGCAGCGTTGGGGATTATGGCTACACCTTC
TRBJ2-1	many	TRBD1	TRBV19	CASSPRQGSYNEQFF	TGTGCCAGTAGTCCGAGACAGGGGTCCTACAATGAGCAGTTCTTC
TRBJ1-5	-	TRBD1	TRBV6-2/TRBV6-3	CASKGPGQGNQPQHF	TGTGCCAGCAAGGGACCGGGACAGGGAAATCAGCCCCAGCATTTT
TRBJ1-1	many	-	TRBV5-4	CASSLEGFEAFF	TGTGCCAGCAGCTTGGAAGGTTTTGAAGCTTTCTTT
TRBJ1-5	few	-	TRBV12-3/TRBV12-4	CASSQIQGSSNQPQHF	TGTGCCAGCAGTCAAATTCAGGGAAGCAGCAATCAGCCCCAGCATTTT
TRBJ1-5	many	-	TRBV12-3/TRBV12-4	CASTLQGFGNQPQHF	TGTGCCAGCACCTTACAGGGCTTTGGCAATCAGCCCCAGCATTTT
TRBJ1-2	many	-	TRBV7-2	CASTNSYYGYTF	TGTGCCAGCACTAATAGCTACTATGGCTACACCTTC
TRBJ2-4	many	-	TRBV30	CAWSKTVAKNIQYF	TGTGCCTGGAGTAAGACAGTAGCCAAAAACATTCAGTACTTC
TRBJ2-3	-	-	TRBV29-1	CSVEAGLDTQYF	TGCAGCGTTGAAGCGGGGTTGGATACGCAGTATTTT
TRBJ1-5	many	-	TRBV30	CAWSVRPGNRDQPQHF	TGTGCCTGGAGTGTACGCCCAGGAAATCGAGATCAGCCCCAGCATTTT
TRBJ2-3	many	-	TRBV7-2	CASSLGRSQNTQYF	TGTGCCAGCAGCTTAGGGAGGTCCCAGAATACGCAGTATTTT
TRBJ2-2	-	TRBD1	TRBV7-3	CASSLLGTGGTGELFF	TGTGCCAGCAGCTTACTCGGGACAGGGGGCACCGGGGAGCTGTTTTTT
TRBJ2-5	many	-	TRBV12-3/TRBV12-4	CASSFLTRAETQYF	TGTGCCAGCAGCTTTCTGACGCGAGCGGAGACCCAGTACTTC
TRBJ2-5	many	-	TRBV12-3/TRBV12-4	CASSPFMGGGRETQYF	TGTGCCAGCAGCCCGTTCATGGGGGGGGGGCGAGAGACCCAGTACTTC
TRBJ2-4	few	-	TRBV3-1	CASSQVTFRGSLLVQYF	TGTGCCAGCAGCCAAGTAACCTTCAGGGGAAGTTTGCTGGTTCAGTACTTC
TRBJ2-3	many	-	TRBV5-1	CASSQLRGGGTDTQYF	TGCGCCAGCAGCCAGCTACGGGGCGGGGGCACAGATACGCAGTATTTT
TRBJ2-1	many	TRBD2	TRBV7-3	CASSPPGSGGEQFF	TGTGCCAGCAGCCCCCCGGGAAGCGGGGGCGAGCAGTTCTTC
TRBJ1-1	many	-	TRBV7-2	CASSPSGWDTEAFF	TGTGCCAGCAGCCCGTCAGGGTGGGACACTGAAGCTTTCTTT
TRBJ1-5	many	-	TRBV12-3/TRBV12-4	CASSLELPPQHF	TGTGCCAGCAGTTTAGAACTCCCTCCCCAGCATTTT
TRBJ2-1	many	-	TRBV6-2/TRBV6-3	CASSYIPIADPHNEQFF	TGTGCCAGCAGTTATATTCCGATTGCAGATCCCCACAATGAGCAGTTCTTC
TRBJ2-1	many	TRBD1	TRBV7-2	CASRLARGSSEQFF	TGTGCCAGCAGGCTCGCCAGGGGGTCCAGTGAGCAGTTCTTC
TRBJ2-2	many	TRBD1	TRBV7-3	CASSPQGTANTGELFF	TGTGCCAGCAGTCCCCAAGGGACAGCGAACACCGGGGAGCTGTTTTTT
TRBJ1-1	many	TRBD1	TRBV7-2	CASSLDRVTEAFF	TGTGCCAGCAGCTTGGACAGGGTCACTGAAGCTTTCTTT
TRBJ2-3	many	-	TRBV19	CASSILGLRTDTQYF	TGTGCCAGTAGTATACTGGGACTCCGAACGGATACGCAGTATTTT
TRBJ1-1	many	-	TRBV7-9	CASRLGGPPNTEAFF	TGTGCCAGCAGATTGGGGGGGCCGCCCAACACTGAAGCTTTCTTT
TRBJ2-5	many	-	TRBV5-4	CASSTGPQETQYF	TGTGCCAGCAGCACCGGGCCACAAGAGACCCAGTACTTC
TRBJ1-4	many	TRBD1	TRBV5-1	CASSLAPAGGSNEKLFF	TGCGCCAGCAGCTTGGCCCCGGCAGGGGGCTCTAATGAAAAACTGTTTTTT
TRBJ2-7	many	TRBD2	TRBV7-9	CASSLSFQERGHRF	TGTGCCAGCAGCTTATCCTTCCAGGAGCGGGGCCACCGATTC
TRBJ1-1	-	TRBD1	TRBV6-2/TRBV6-3	CASSWTGVDTEAFF	TGTGCCAGCTCCTGGACAGGGGTGGACACTGAAGCTTTCTTT
TRBJ2-3	many	-	TRBV27	CASFGQTTDTQYF	TGTGCCAGCTTTGGACAGACCACAGATACGCAGTATTTT
TRBJ1-6	many	-	TRBV5-1	CASSLEGFGISPLHF	TGCGCCAGCAGCTTGGAAGGGTTCGGGATCTCACCCCTCCACTTT
TRBJ2-2	many	TRBD1	TRBV5-1	CASSIDRGHTGELFF	TGCGCCAGCAGCATCGACAGGGGGCATACCGGGGAGCTGTTTTTT
TRBJ1-2	many	-	TRBV28	CASGSPSTWGGYTF	TGTGCCAGCGGATCACCCTCGACTTGGGGTGGCTACACCTTC
TRBJ1-5	many	-	TRBV5-1	CASSLEGASNQPQHF	TGCGCCAGCAGCTTGGAAGGGGCCAGCAATCAGCCCCAGCATTTT
TRBJ2-5	many	-	TRBV20-1	CSARTDQETQYF	TGCAGTGCTAGAACGGACCAAGAGACCCAGTACTTC
TRBJ1-6	many	-	TRBV7-2	CASSLGSGTTSPLHF	TGTGCCAGCAGCTTAGGCTCCGGGACTACTTCACCCCTCCACTTT
TRBJ2-7	many	-	TRBV30	CAWSEGEVYEQYF	TGTGCCTGGAGTGAAGGGGAGGTGTACGAGCAGTACTTC
TRBJ2-6	few	TRBD1	TRBV27	CASTRDSASVIGANVLTF	TGTGCCAGCACCCGGGACAGCGCGTCGGTGATTGGGGCCAACGTCCTGACTTTC
TRBJ2-2	many	-	TRBV18	CASSTRQDPTGELFF	TGTGCCAGCTCAACCAGACAGGACCCCACCGGGGAGCTGTTTTTT
TRBJ1-2	many	-	TRBV5-1	CASSETNYGYTF	TGCGCCAGCAGCGAGACTAACTATGGCTACACCTTC
TRBJ2-3	many	-	TRBV7-8	CASSLGGGITDTQYF	TGTGCCAGCAGCTTAGGTGGGGGAATCACAGATACGCAGTATTTT
TRBJ2-5	many	-	TRBV3-1	CASSPSGPRGTQYF	TGTGCCAGCAGCCCCTCGGGACCCCGGGGGACCCAGTACTTC
TRBJ2-5	many	TRBD1	TRBV11-3	CASSRTGGALETQYF	TGTGCCAGCAGCCGAACAGGGGGCGCCTTGGAGACCCAGTACTTC
TRBJ1-6	few	TRBD1	TRBV5-6	CASSPGTGGAVYNSPLHF	TGTGCCAGCAGCCCGGGGACAGGGGGCGCAGTCTATAATTCACCCCTCCACTTT
TRBJ2-6	many	-	TRBV20-1	CSALGPRRPNVLTF	TGCAGTGCCCTCGGACCGCGAAGGCCCAACGTCCTGACTTTC
TRBJ2-1	many	TRBD1	TRBV12-3/TRBV12-4	CASSRDRGTYNEQFF	TGTGCCAGCAGTAGGGACAGGGGCACTTACAATGAGCAGTTCTTC
TRBJ1-1	many	TRBD1	TRBV4-3	CASSQDPGGPTEAFF	TGCGCCAGCAGCCAAGATCCAGGGGGTCCTACAGAAGCTTTCTTT
TRBJ1-5	many	-	TRBV7-2	CASSSGGVGGGNQPQHF	TGTGCCAGCAGCTCCGGAGGGGTCGGCGGGGGCAATCAGCCCCAGCATTTT